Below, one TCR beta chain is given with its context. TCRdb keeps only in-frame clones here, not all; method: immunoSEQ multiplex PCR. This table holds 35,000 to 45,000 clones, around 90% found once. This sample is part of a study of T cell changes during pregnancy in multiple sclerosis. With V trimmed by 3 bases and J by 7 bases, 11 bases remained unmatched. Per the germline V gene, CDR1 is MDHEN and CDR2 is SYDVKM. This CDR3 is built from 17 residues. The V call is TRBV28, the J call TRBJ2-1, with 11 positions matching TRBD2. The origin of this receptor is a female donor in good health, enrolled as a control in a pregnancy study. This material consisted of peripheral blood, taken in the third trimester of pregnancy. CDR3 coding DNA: TGTGCCAGCAGTTTCTCGCAAGGACTAGCGGGTACGAATGAGCAGTTCTTC. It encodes CASSFSQGLAGTNEQFF.